This T cell receptor beta chain was identified in a study of blood T cell repertoires in COVID-19. Data came from immunoSEQ multiplex PCR; TCRdb stores just in-frame clones and leaves some out. Of about 120,000 clones in the sample, around 89% were seen once. J gave up 0 bases and V 9 bases, and 11 bases lay outside the gene matches. This CDR3 has 16 residues. Germline CDR1 and CDR2: SGHTA and FQGNSA. This clone was seen only once. The chain is built from TRBV7-2 and TRBJ1-2; 9 bases match TRBD1. The origin of this receptor is a man aged 55 to 70 with COVID-19, enrolled during active disease. The sequencing sample was made of peripheral blood. The CDR3 region has the DNA TGTGCCAGTCCCCATCCCCGGACAGGGGCTAACTATGGCTACACCTTC. Its translation is CASPHPRTGANYGYTF.